The 31 T cell receptor beta chains listed next were all sequenced from one sample in a study of cytomegalovirus exposure and HLA in healthy donors. It was with 60 Vbeta and 13 Jbeta primers that the PCR ran. Libraries were prepared by immunoSEQ multiplex PCR; TCRdb keeps only in-frame clonotypes and omits some of them. The repertoire has 20,000 to 25,000 clones, about 80% of them found once; the top ten carry approximately 7.4%. Sequenced input: PBMCs. The origin of the receptors is a man in his fifties or sixties in good health and CMV-seronegative.

This clone was recorded only once. The rearrangement uses TRBV7-9 and TRBJ2-7; TRBD1 agrees at 11 bases. This CDR3 has 13 amino acids. Germline V gene sequence: CDR1 SEHNR, CDR2 FQNEAQ (reference sequence). Trimming at V came to 7 bases and at J to 9 bases, leaving 8 bases not matched to a gene. CDR3 residues: CASNRDRGGGQYF. CDR3 sequence (DNA): TGTGCCAGCAACCGGGACAGGGGGGGAGGGCAGTACTTC.

The rearrangement links TRBV27 to TRBJ1-4; 9 nucleotides match TRBD1. Losses at the gene ends were 6 bases for V and 6 bases for J; bases not matched to a gene: 11. Looked up from germline, CDR1 is MNHEY and CDR2 is SMNVEV (reference sequence). The CDR3 spans 16 residues. CDR3 protein: CASSRDREGRDEKLFF. The DNA of the CDR3 is TGTGCCAGCAGCCGGGACAGGGAAGGCCGCGATGAAAAACTGTTTTTT.

The V gene is TRBV2, the J gene TRBJ1-2; tentatively, D is TRBD1 (5 bases). Germline-derived CDR1 and CDR2 are SNHLY and FYNNEI. The CDR3 has 14 residues. V lost 7 bases, J lost 4 bases, and 16 bases lay in between. CDR3 sequence: CASTSEGVFYGYTF. CDR3 coding DNA: TGTGCCAGCACCTCTGAAGGGGTATTCTATGGCTACACCTTC.

J is TRBJ1-2 and V is TRBV5-5; TRBD1 matches at 7 bases. Germline CDR1 and CDR2: SGHKS and YYEKEE (reference sequence). This CDR3 contains 13 residues. Trimming at V came to 4 bases and at J to 7 bases, leaving 7 bases not matched to a gene. In nucleotides, the CDR3 is TGTGCCAGCAGCCCTGGGACAGTATTTGGCTACACCTTC. Its protein is CASSPGTVFGYTF. Complete variable domain (other parts from reference TRBV5-5 and TRBJ1-2): DAGVTQSPTHLIKTRGQQVTLRCSPISGHKSVSWYQQVLGQGPQFIFQYYEKEERGRGNFPDRFSARQFPNYSSELNVNALLLGDSALYLCASSPGTVFGYTFGSGTRLTVV.

In the case of this clone: A junction end diverges from the germline sequence, so it may reflect a read error. This chain links TRBV30 with TRBJ2-7; TRBD1 agrees at 7 bases. The CDR3 contains 17 residues. Germline V lookup: CDR1 GTSNPN, CDR2 SVGIG (reference sequence). DNA for the CDR3: TGTGCCTGGAGGACCCCCGGGACAGTTAGTTTCTGGGACGAGCGGTACTTC. This gives the protein CAWRTPGTVSFWDERYF. Full variable domain (missing parts from reference TRBV30 and TRBJ2-7): SQTIHQWPATLVQPVGSPLSLECTVEGTSNPNLYWYRQAAGRGLQLLFYSVGIGQISSEVPQNLSASRPQDRQFILSSKKLLLSDSGFYLCAWRTPGTVSFWDERYFGPGTRLTVT.

V is TRBV7-2 and J is TRBJ2-3; TRBD1 might be the D (6 bases). Deletions cut 1 base from V and 1 base from J, with 12 bases between. The V gene's germline CDR1 is SGHTA and CDR2 FQGNSA. This CDR3 is 16 amino acids long. CDR3 region: CASSLDTGWGTDTQYF. The CDR3 DNA follows: TGTGCCAGCAGCTTAGATACAGGGTGGGGCACAGATACGCAGTATTTT.

In DNA form, the CDR3 reads TGTGCCAGCAGCCACGCGGGTCGGGGAGCTGGCTATGGCTACACCTTC. Amino acid sequence: CASSHAGRGAGYGYTF. The J gene is TRBJ1-2, the V gene TRBV7-2, with D unresolved. The CDR3 contains 16 residues. V shed 5 bases and J shed 4 bases, with 20 bases lying between them. CDR1 is SGHTA, CDR2 FQGNSA, per germline.

This chain uses TRBV2 with TRBJ2-1, with 9 bases matching TRBD1. This CDR3 spans 14 amino acids. With 6 bases clipped from V and 9 bases from J, the junction kept 9 bases outside the gene matches. Germline values: CDR1 SNHLY, CDR2 FYNNEI. This CDR3 reads CASRGTGLMGEQFF. For the CDR3, the DNA is TGTGCCAGCAGGGGGACAGGGCTTATGGGTGAGCAGTTCTTC.

This chain uses TRBV7-2 with TRBJ2-1; 9 bases are shared with TRBD2. CDR1 SGHTA and CDR2 FQGNSA come from the germline V gene. The length of the CDR3 is 15 residues. The V segment lost 2 bases and the J segment 8 bases; nucleotides outside the gene matches: 7. CDR3: CASSLRRGGVHEQFF. The CDR3 DNA is TGTGCCAGCAGCTTACGGCGGGGGGGCGTCCATGAGCAGTTCTTC.

The chain uses TRBV19 and TRBJ1-4; D gene uncertain. The germline V gene has CDR1 LNHDA and CDR2 SQIVND (reference sequence). V was pared by 3 bases and J by 0 bases, with 8 bases between. This CDR3 contains 15 residues. The CDR3 here is CASSMAATTNEKLFF. Written as DNA, the CDR3 is TGTGCCAGTAGTATGGCGGCAACAACTAATGAAAAACTGTTTTTT.

The chain is built from TRBV7-3 and TRBJ2-2; 10 nucleotides match TRBD2. The V and J ends lost 4 bases and 6 bases, in that order; junction bases with no gene match: 8. CDR3 length equals 16 residues. The germline V gene has CDR1 SGHTA and CDR2 FQGTGA. CDR3 region: CASSSPSGGASGELFF. The CDR3 DNA sequence: TGTGCCAGCAGCTCCCCAAGCGGGGGGGCTTCCGGGGAGCTGTTTTTT. Complete variable domain (other parts from reference TRBV7-3 and TRBJ2-2): GAGVSQTPSNKVTEKGKYVELRCDPISGHTALYWYRQSLGQGPEFLIYFQGTGAADDSGLPNDRFFAVRPEGSVSTLKIQRTERGDSAVYLCASSSPSGGASGELFFGEGSRLTVL.

The V gene is TRBV30, the J gene TRBJ2-6; 8 bases match TRBD1. J was trimmed by 1 base and V by 3 bases; bases with no gene match: 14. This CDR3 is 19 amino acids long. CDR1 is GTSNPN, CDR2 SVGIG, per germline (reference sequence). The CDR3, as DNA: TGTGCCTGGAGGAAGAGAGTTGGACAGGGAATTTCTGGGGCCAACGTCCTGACTTTC. As protein: CAWRKRVGQGISGANVLTF.

The chain has TRBV6-6 and TRBJ2-1; possibly TRBD1 for D (5 bases). The CDR3 totals 14 residues. From germline, CDR1 is MNHNY and CDR2 SVGAGI (reference sequence). V gave up 2 bases and J gave up 8 bases, with 13 bases separating them. The CDR3 protein is CASSYEGAWDEQFF. The CDR3 bases are TGTGCCAGCAGTTACGAAGGGGCTTGGGATGAGCAGTTCTTC.

The rearrangement joins TRBV10-3 to TRBJ1-1; D is possibly TRBD1 (6 bases). This CDR3 comprises 13 residues. Between the trimmed V and J ends, which lost 4 bases and 1 base, there was a span of 7 bases. CDR1 and CDR2 (germline): ENHRY, SYGVKD. CDR3 DNA sequence: TGTGCCATCAGTGTGGGGGCGAACACTGAAGCTTTCTTT. Its protein product is CAISVGANTEAFF.

V is TRBV6-5 and J is TRBJ2-1; 9 nucleotides line up with TRBD1. The CDR3 runs to 15 residues. Unmatched junction bases numbered 5, after V lost 0 bases and J lost 8 bases. Germline assignment: CDR1 MNHEY and CDR2 SVGAGI. CDR3 region: CASSYSGTGRYEQFF. The CDR3 region has the DNA TGTGCCAGCAGTTACTCGGGGACAGGGCGGTATGAGCAGTTCTTC.

The chain joins TRBV5-4 to TRBJ2-3, with D perhaps TRBD1 (5 bases). The germline V gene encodes CDR1 SGHNT and CDR2 YYREEE (reference sequence). Trimming took off 0 bases at V and 6 bases at J, with 17 bases between the two ends. The CDR3 is made up of 16 amino acids. Here the CDR3 reads CASSLAVGPTTDTQYF. For the CDR3, the DNA is TGTGCCAGCAGCTTGGCGGTGGGGCCCACGACGGATACGCAGTATTTT. Drawing the rest from reference TRBV5-4 and TRBJ2-3, the complete variable domain is ETGVTQSPTHLIKTRGQQVTLRCSSQSGHNTVSWYQQALGQGPQFIFQYYREEENGRGNFPPRFSGLQFPNYSSELNVNALELDDSALYLCASSLAVGPTTDTQYFGPGTRLTVL.

V usage is TRBV9 and J usage is TRBJ2-7; D is undetermined. From germline, CDR1 is SGDLS and CDR2 YYNGEE. Trimming stripped 3 bases from V and 2 bases from J, with 12 bases between. The CDR3 runs 14 residues. DNA for the CDR3: TGTGCCAGCAGCGCCCAGGCATACACCTACGAGCAGTACTTC. It translates to CASSAQAYTYEQYF.

The V and J genes are TRBV4-1 and TRBJ2-5; the D gene is possibly TRBD2 (5 bases). The end of the DNA is better explained by TRBJ2-7, so the J call may be wrong. This CDR3 spans 15 amino acids. Per the germline V gene, CDR1 is MGHRA and CDR2 is YSYEKL. The DNA of the CDR3 is TGCGCCAGCAGCCAAGATTTTACTAGAAACTACGAGCAGTACTTC. This codes for CASSQDFTRNYEQYF.

The rearrangement joins TRBV29-1 to TRBJ1-2, with D possibly TRBD1 on 6 matching bases. Germline CDR1 SQVTM, CDR2 ANQGSEA. V gave up 7 bases and J gave up 6 bases, with 18 bases separating them. The CDR3 length is 13 residues. Here the CDR3 DNA reads TGCAGCGCCGGAGGGGGGGGATGGGATGGCTACACCTTC. Its translation is CSAGGGGWDGYTF.

The chain is built from TRBV30 and TRBJ2-3; 7 bases line up with TRBD2. There are 16 residues in the CDR3. Germline V gives CDR1 GTSNPN, CDR2 SVGIG (reference sequence). With V trimmed by 0 bases and J by 6 bases, 12 bases remained unmatched. CDR3 DNA: TGTGCCTGGAGTGTAGGCGGGAGTCGGGGCGCGGATACGCAGTATTTT. It translates to CAWSVGGSRGADTQYF.

V gene TRBV30 combines with J gene TRBJ1-2; 8 bases fit TRBD1. The ends lost 3 bases at V and 8 bases at J; junction bases unmatched: 5. Germline V gene lookup returns CDR1 GTSNPN and CDR2 SVGIG (reference sequence). This CDR3 contains 12 residues. The CDR3 coding sequence is TGTGCCTGGAGCCAGGGGGCGTCGGGCTACACCTTC. Translation gives CAWSQGASGYTF.

The rearrangement joins TRBV7-9 to TRBJ1-1; a weak D match, TRBD1 (6 bases). Germline values: CDR1 SEHNR, CDR2 FQNEAQ (reference sequence). The germline V and J ends were trimmed by 6 bases and 5 bases, with 22 bases remaining between them. CDR3 size: 16 residues. The CDR3: CASSSGTTGSLTEAFF. The DNA for the CDR3 is TGTGCCAGCAGTTCTGGCACAACAGGGTCCTTGACTGAAGCTTTCTTT.

The chain has TRBV7-2 and TRBJ2-3, with D perhaps TRBD2 (7 bases). Trimming pared 4 bases from V and 0 bases from J, leaving 20 bases between. Germline V gene sequence: CDR1 SGHTA, CDR2 FQGNSA. The CDR3 length is 18 residues. The CDR3 loop reads CASSSPRGAGVSTDTQYF. The CDR3 DNA sequence: TGTGCCAGCAGCTCCCCCCGGGGGGCGGGAGTCAGCACAGATACGCAGTATTTT.

This chain uses TRBV29-1 with TRBJ1-1; D is unclear. The V gene lost 3 bases and the J gene lost 2 bases, with 10 bases spanning the gap. The CDR3 runs 13 residues. Germline CDR1 SQVTM, CDR2 ANQGSEA. The CDR3 loop reads CSVDRRENTEAFF. The DNA for the CDR3 is TGCAGCGTTGACAGGCGAGAAAACACTGAAGCTTTCTTT. Looking up the rest from reference TRBV29-1 and TRBJ1-1 gives the full variable domain: SAVISQKPSRDICQRGTSLTIQCQVDSQVTMMFWYRQQPGQSLTLIATANQGSEATYESGFVIDKFPISRPNLTFSTLTVSNMSPEDSSIYLCSVDRRENTEAFFGQGTRLTVV.

This rearrangement joins TRBV5-5 to TRBJ2-3; TRBD1 aligns across 7 bases. Germline V gene sequence: CDR1 SGHKS, CDR2 YYEKEE (reference sequence). V shed 1 base, J shed 3 bases, and the junction held 5 bases outside the gene matches. The CDR3 runs to 15 residues. CDR3: CASSLTGARTDTQYF. CDR3 DNA: TGTGCCAGCAGCTTGACAGGGGCGAGAACAGATACGCAGTATTTT.

The chain carries TRBV9 and TRBJ2-3; 8 bases agree with TRBD2. The CDR3 spans 19 residues. The germline V gene has CDR1 SGDLS and CDR2 YYNGEE. With 0 bases clipped from V and 1 base from J, the junction kept 13 bases outside the gene matches. CDR3 bases: TGTGCCAGCAGCGTAGGGGTACCGGGGGGGTTCAGAGGCACAGATACGCAGTATTTT. Translated: CASSVGVPGGFRGTDTQYF.

The rearrangement joins TRBV7-9 to TRBJ1-1; tentative D call: TRBD1 (5 bases). Germline-derived CDR1 and CDR2 are SEHNR and FQNEAQ (reference sequence). The V gene lost 2 bases and the J gene lost 3 bases, with 13 bases spanning the gap. The CDR3 extends over 15 amino acids. DNA of the CDR3: TGTGCCAGCAGCTTATCGGCCGGGGGGGACACTGAAGCTTTCTTT. It translates to CASSLSAGGDTEAFF.

The V gene is TRBV18, the J gene TRBJ1-2; D not resolved. CDR1 and CDR2 (germline): KGHSH, LQKENI. This CDR3 is 16 amino acids long. Between the trimmed V and J ends, which lost 3 bases and 4 bases, there was a span of 18 bases. The CDR3 region has the DNA TGTGCCAGCTCACCCGAAACCCCGAGGCCGGTCTATGGCTACACCTTC. Residues: CASSPETPRPVYGYTF.

The chain employs TRBV6-5 and TRBJ2-1, with TRBD2 matching 13 bases. The CDR3 is made up of 13 amino acids. V shed 10 bases and J 6 bases; nucleotides not matched to a gene: 3. The germline CDR1 and CDR2 sequences are MNHEY and SVGAGI. For the CDR3, the DNA is TGTGCCACCAGACTAGCGGGGGGCAATGAGCAGTTCTTC. As protein: CATRLAGGNEQFF.

The rearrangement joins TRBV6-6 to TRBJ1-5; D gene uncertain. This CDR3 is 15 amino acids long. V dropped 10 bases and J dropped 1 base, with 17 bases sitting between them. Germline CDR1 reads MNHNY; CDR2 reads SVGAGI (reference sequence). In nucleotides, the CDR3 is TGTGCCACCTCCTCTGGTCCGAGAAGCAATCAGCCCCAGCATTTT. It specifies CATSSGPRSNQPQHF.

This clone was seen more than once but under ten times. This chain links TRBV20-1 with TRBJ1-2; D possibly corresponds to TRBD1 (5 bases). CDR1 is DFQATT, CDR2 SNEGSKA, per germline (reference sequence). V shed 6 bases and J shed 7 bases, with 12 bases lying between them. The CDR3 is 11 amino acids. For the CDR3, the DNA is TGCAGTGCACGGGGGGAGGGTGGCTACACCTTC. Amino acid sequence: CSARGEGGYTF.